The source of this TCR beta chain is a study of blood T cell repertoires in COVID-19. Study details: Some COVID-19 samples were acute and others convalescent; all came from the United States, Italy and Spain. T cells, B-cell-depleted T cells, or PBMCs supplied cDNA or gDNA.

In its sample, this clone was seen once. In the original workflow: Estimates of nucleated cell counts were drawn from the amplification of reference gene primers. Only in-frame clones appear in the TCRdb table, and some are missing; sequencing was by immunoSEQ multiplex PCR. The D gene and trimming were derived from the DNA, and the V and J assignments and clone size from that table. The repertoire holds about 68,000 clones, nearly 90% seen once, with around 3.7% in the top ten. The CDR3 runs 17 residues. The V and J ends lost 3 bases and 4 bases respectively, with 19 bases between them. Germline CDR1 is LGHNA and CDR2 is YNFKEQ. Seattle enrolled patients during active infection and tracked them longitudinally.

Sequenced sample: peripheral blood. The rearrangement joins TRBV4-2 to TRBJ2-1; D might be TRBD2 (6 bases). This TCR derives from a woman in her forties or fifties with COVID-19, enrolled during active disease. Here the CDR3 reads CASSQARRGTGYNEQFF. DNA for the CDR3: TGTGCCAGCAGCCAGGCCCGCCGCGGGACGGGTTACAATGAGCAGTTCTTC.